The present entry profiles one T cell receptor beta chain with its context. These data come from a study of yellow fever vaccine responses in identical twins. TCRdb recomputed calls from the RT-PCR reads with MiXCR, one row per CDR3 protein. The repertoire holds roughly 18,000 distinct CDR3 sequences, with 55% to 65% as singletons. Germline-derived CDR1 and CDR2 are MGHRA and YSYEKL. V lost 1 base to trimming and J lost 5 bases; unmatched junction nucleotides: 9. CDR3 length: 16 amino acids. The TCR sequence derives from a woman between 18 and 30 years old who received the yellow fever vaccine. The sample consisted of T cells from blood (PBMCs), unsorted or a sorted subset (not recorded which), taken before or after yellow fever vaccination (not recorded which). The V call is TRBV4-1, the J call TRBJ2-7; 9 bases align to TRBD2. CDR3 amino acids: CASSQGFLAGTNEQYF. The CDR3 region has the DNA TGCGCCAGCAGCCAAGGATTCCTAGCGGGAACAAACGAGCAGTACTTC.